This TCR beta chain was found in a study of shared clonotypes between healthy human individuals. Produced via immunoSEQ multiplex PCR; TCRdb's table is partial and in-frame only. The table has 1,400,000 or so clones, approximately 98.5% seen once. The V segment lost 3 bases and the J segment 12 bases; nucleotides outside the gene matches: 11. Germline CDR1 and CDR2: SQVTM and ANQGSEA. This CDR3 is 13 amino acids long. Material: naive CD4+ T cells sorted from blood. The subset denotes: CD45RA+ positively selected. The gene calls are TRBV29-1 and TRBJ2-1; 7 bases are a match to TRBD2. This receptor was identified in a man aged 30 to 45 in good health. The CDR3 coding sequence is TGCAGCGTTGACCGGGGGGTGGGAAGAGGGCAGTTCTTC. This codes for CSVDRGVGRGQFF.